This T cell receptor beta chain was identified in a study of T cell changes during pregnancy in multiple sclerosis. Measured with immunoSEQ multiplex PCR; TCRdb has only the in-frame clones, and not every one. The table records over 50,000 clones, more than 75% of them present only once. V was cut by 4 bases and J by 8 bases, with 14 bases left in between. The CDR3 covers 14 residues. Germline V gene lookup returns CDR1 SGHTA and CDR2 FQGNSA. Source material: peripheral blood from another person, used as feeder cells. The clonotype comes from a human donor whose cells served as feeder cells for cultures in a pregnancy study. The chain recombines TRBV7-2 with TRBJ1-4; tentatively, D is TRBD1 (5 bases). DNA of the CDR3: TGTGCCAGCAGCTCAGGGTTGGTGGAAGAAAAACTGTTTTTT. It encodes CASSSGLVEEKLFF.